What follows is one TCR beta chain and its context. The treatment was: oral pan-JAK inhibitor, 5-10 mg twice daily. The V gene's germline CDR1 is PRHDT and CDR2 FYEKMQ (reference sequence). The CDR3 sequence is 18 residues long. V dropped 0 bases and J dropped 0; count of bases not matched to a gene: 4. The source of the sample is a study of CD8+ T cells in alopecia areata. RNA, once extracted, was reverse transcribed into cDNA for use as the sequencing template. Method: immunoSEQ multiplex PCR; TCRdb's copy keeps in-frame clones and lacks some. The sample lists 70,000 or so clones, 29% occurring once.

This specimen consisted of CD8+ T cells sorted from blood, obtained at week 4, from a patient treated with tofacitinib. The TCR was taken from a human donor with alopecia areata. The V call is TRBV13, the J call TRBJ2-2, with TRBD2 identical over 10 bases. CDR3 residues: CASSLGPSGSSNTGELFF. The CDR3 DNA reads as TGTGCCAGCAGCTTAGGGCCTAGCGGGAGCTCGAACACCGGGGAGCTGTTTTTT. Full variable domain (rest looked up from reference TRBV13 and TRBJ2-2): AAGVIQSPRHLIKEKRETATLKCYPIPRHDTVYWYQQGPGQDPQFLISFYEKMQSDKGSIPDRFSAQQFSDYHSELNMSSLELGDSALYFCASSLGPSGSSNTGELFFGEGSRLTVL.